This T cell receptor (beta chain) is from a study of blood T cell repertoires in COVID-19 (dated by TCRdb to 2020 to 2022). Study-level background: The collaborator samples originated in the United States, Italy and Spain and spanned the acute and convalescent phases of COVID-19. The material from the prospective study consisted of cDNA or gDNA derived from T cells, B-cell-depleted T cells, or PBMCs. Subjects who had been exposed to COVID-19, were actively infected with it, or had recovered from it provided the deeply sampled blood TCRbeta repertoires that made up the dataset. The repertoires were released in a freely available public database meant as a resource for research on the immune response to SARS-CoV-2. Samples came from the ongoing ImmuneRACE study (first 160 participants) plus 1,254 subjects from 6 global collaborators. Sample metadata almost always included a de-identified subject ID, COVID-19 status, age in years and sex. Where available, HLA class I and class II types were obtained from metadata supplied by the sample provider rather than from assay-based typing.

Inclusive of the bounding cysteine and phenylalanine, the CDR3 is 16 residues long. Here the CDR3 DNA is all that survives: 48 bases in frame from base 1. Unmatched junction bases come to 10, with V trimmed by 3 bases and J by 6 bases. CDR1 LGHDT and CDR2 YNNKEL are derived from the germline V gene (reference sequence). Turning to this clone: The antigen it recognizes is unknown. Base qualities are missing; no much larger clone stands one base away.

The research as a whole found: Clinical and demographic metadata were provided uncurated, with the amount varying by source and participant.

Whole blood was collected in K2EDTA tubes by collaborating institutions according to the institutions' own protocols. For TCRbeta analysis, collaborators shipped samples as frozen whole blood, isolated PBMCs, or DNA extracted from either of those sample types. The immunoSEQ Assay, a bias-controlled multiplex PCR, was used to amplify TCRbeta CDR3 regions from genomic DNA. The published analysis was carried out like this. The number of nucleated cells in each sample was estimated by amplification of reference gene primers within the assay. Sequence reads were collapsed and filtered to measure the absolute abundance of every unique TCRbeta CDR3 rearrangement. For each sample, productive Simpson clonality was calculated as the square root of Simpson's diversity index across productive rearrangements. TCRdb holds this immuneACCESS table with in-frame rearrangements only. Some clones are missing; in checked studies, unresolved V genes explain under half, and the rest has no known cause. The DNA was the basis for D and trimming; V, J and clone size are from that table. This sample comprises approximately 76,000 clones, about four fifths of them detected only once. The ten largest make up about 42% of the sample.

The source of this sequence is a man older than 75 with active or convalescent COVID-19. Input material: peripheral blood. The V and J segments used are TRBV3-1 (or the pseudogene TRBV3-2) and TRBJ2-2, and TRBD1 aligns with 7 junction nucleotides. At the DNA level, the sequence is TGTGCCAGCAGCCAGAGGGACAGCCAGGGCCCCGGGGAGCTGTTTTTT. It translates as CASSQRDSQGPGELFF.